This T cell receptor (beta chain) was profiled in a study of blood T cells in healthy people across ages. Study results and limitations: A strong correlation was seen between TCR beta diversity and naive T cell percentage. Higher diversity, along with more naive CD4+ cells, distinguished long-lived donors from aged donors.

It was with a sample-barcoded 5' primer and a J-beta primer mix that a second PCR of roughly 7 to 12 cycles was run. TCRdb redid the calling of the 5' RACE reads with MiXCR, one entry per CDR3 protein. This table has around 1,000,000 distinct CDR3 sequences, 25% appearing once. PBMCs were isolated at a quantity of at least 6.5 million per sample. This clonotype was observed a single time. The target antigen is unknown. The data also belong to a second study, concerning T cells of mothers and their children. That work adds: Overlap ran slightly, non-significantly higher for related than unrelated mother-child pairs.

This TCR was sampled from a girl under 10 years old in good health. The sequenced sample was blood.

The chain's CDR3 is CSVDRETETNYGYTF. The CDR3 DNA reads as TGCAGCGTTGATCGAGAGACTGAGACTAACTATGGCTACACCTTC. The J gene is TRBJ1-2, the V gene TRBV29-1; D ambiguous. This CDR3 has 15 amino acids. Trimming stripped 3 bases from V and 0 bases from J, with 14 bases between. The V gene's germline CDR1 is SQVTM and CDR2 ANQGSEA.